Reported below is one T cell receptor (beta chain). CDR1 and CDR2 (germline): SGHDN, FVKESK. This CDR3 is built from 14 residues. V gave up 1 base and J gave up 1 base, with 6 bases separating them. This specimen comes from a study of technical replicates of blood from a handful of donors. Data came from immunoSEQ multiplex PCR; TCRdb stores just in-frame clones and leaves some out. Of fewer than 90,000 clones listed, 94% are singletons. The source material was T cells isolated from PBMCs. The sequence was collected from a human donor in good health. The chain recombines TRBV14 with TRBJ2-3, with D tentatively TRBD2 (5 bases). In DNA, the CDR3 is TGTGCCAGCAGCCAAGGGGGAGGCACAGATACGCAGTATTTT. It codes for CASSQGGGTDTQYF.